Below, 28 T cell receptor beta chains from the same sample are listed, as sequenced in a study of CD8+ T cells in alopecia areata. Treatment meaning: oral pan-JAK inhibitor, 5-10 mg twice daily. The authors extracted RNA and reverse transcribed it into cDNA as the sequencing template. Generated by immunoSEQ multiplex PCR, the TCRdb table keeps only in-frame clones and is missing some. The data hold 150,000 or so clones, with roughly 50% observed a single time. Source: CD4+ T cells sorted from blood, taken at approximately week 56, from a patient treated with tofacitinib. These receptors came from a human donor with alopecia areata.

This clone was recorded a few times. The gene calls are TRBV29-1 and TRBJ2-7, with D possibly called TRBD1 or TRBD2 (5 bases each). Germline V gene data show CDR1 as SQVTM and CDR2 as ANQGSEA. Trimming took 3 bases from V and 3 from J, leaving 12 bases between them. The CDR3 is made up of 13 amino acids. CDR3 protein: CSVEVARGYEQYF. The CDR3 DNA is TGCAGCGTTGAGGTAGCGAGGGGCTACGAGCAGTACTTC.

This clone was picked up a small number of times. This sequence joins TRBV27 and TRBJ1-2, with 10 bases aligning to TRBD1. Trimming cost V 5 bases and J 7 bases; bases outside gene matches: 10. Germline V gives CDR1 MNHEY, CDR2 SMNVEV (reference sequence). This CDR3 has 15 residues. The DNA for the CDR3 is TGTGCCAGCAGTCCGTGGGGACAGGGGACGACTGGCTACACCTTC. Its protein is CASSPWGQGTTGYTF.

The gene calls are TRBV30 and TRBJ2-1; 10 bases agree with TRBD2. The CDR3 is 17 amino acids. The germline V gene encodes CDR1 GTSNPN and CDR2 SVGIG (reference sequence). V shed 0 bases, J shed 8 bases, and the junction held 13 bases outside the gene matches. CDR3 DNA sequence: TGTGCCTGGAGTGTACGGAAGCGGGGGGGTACTAAGGATGAGCAGTTCTTC. This encodes CAWSVRKRGGTKDEQFF.

The chain carries TRBV9 and TRBJ2-5; D is possibly TRBD1 (7 bases). Germline V gene data show CDR1 as SGDLS and CDR2 as YYNGEE. The CDR3 runs 15 residues. Trimming took off 4 bases at V and 5 bases at J, with 18 bases between the two ends. This chain's CDR3 is CASSRTGGVGETQYF. CDR3 DNA sequence: TGTGCCAGCAGCCGGACAGGAGGGGTTGGGGAGACCCAGTACTTC.

The chain joins TRBV6-5 to TRBJ1-2; tentative D call: TRBD1 (6 bases). There are 13 residues in the CDR3. V dropped 5 bases and J dropped 4 bases, with 11 bases sitting between them. Per germline, CDR1 MNHEY and CDR2 SVGAGI. CDR3 nucleotides: TGTGCCAGCAGTCCGACAGGATTCTATGGCTACACCTTC. It yields the protein CASSPTGFYGYTF.

This chain links TRBV20-1 with TRBJ2-7, with D unresolved. V lost 7 bases and J 3 bases, leaving 10 bases between the germline ends. Germline-derived CDR1 and CDR2 are DFQATT and SNEGSKA (reference sequence). CDR3 length: 11 amino acids. CDR3 protein: CSGLSDYEQYF. CDR3 DNA: TGCAGTGGATTGAGTGACTACGAGCAGTACTTC.

The rearrangement links TRBV30 to TRBJ1-2; tentative D call: TRBD1 (6 bases). The V end lost 8 bases, the J end lost 6 bases, and 19 bases lay between the germline ends. This CDR3 spans 13 amino acids. Germline assignment: CDR1 GTSNPN and CDR2 SVGIG (reference sequence). CDR3 DNA sequence: TGTGCCCGATTGGGGGCAAATTATCATGGCTACACCTTC. Its protein is CARLGANYHGYTF.

This clone was observed a few times. The J gene is TRBJ1-6, the V gene TRBV28; TRBD1 is a possible D gene (6 bases). Germline loops: CDR1 MDHEN, CDR2 SYDVKM. V was clipped by 6 bases and J by 11 bases, with 17 bases between them. CDR3 size: 14 residues. CDR3 bases: TGTGCCAGCAGGTCCGGGACAATCGGGCCACCCCTCCACTTT. Translating gives CASRSGTIGPPLHF. Full variable domain (outside the CDR3, taken from reference TRBV28 and TRBJ1-6): DVKVTQSSRYLVKRTGEKVFLECVQDMDHENMFWYRQDPGLGLRLIYFSYDVKMKEKGDIPEGYSVSREKKERFSLILESASTNQTSMYLCASRSGTIGPPLHFGNGTRLTVT.

The V and J genes are TRBV29-1 and TRBJ2-6; weak D call: TRBD1 (5 bases). Trimming took off 0 bases at V and 5 bases at J, with 8 bases between the two ends. The CDR3 length is 14 residues. Germline CDR1 is SQVTM and CDR2 is ANQGSEA. The CDR3 loop reads CSVEDEDRANVLTF. CDR3 nucleotide sequence: TGCAGCGTTGAAGATGAGGACAGGGCCAACGTCCTGACTTTC. Variable domain in full (rest from reference TRBV29-1 and TRBJ2-6): SAVISQKPSRDICQRGTSLTIQCQVDSQVTMMFWYRQQPGQSLTLIATANQGSEATYESGFVIDKFPISRPNLTFSTLTVSNMSPEDSSIYLCSVEDEDRANVLTFGAGSRLTVL.

This clone was detected a few times. The chain has TRBV10-3 and TRBJ1-6; maybe TRBD1 (5 bases). The CDR3 has 14 residues. Germline V gene sequence: CDR1 ENHRY, CDR2 SYGVKD. Trimming pared 6 bases from V and 5 bases from J, leaving 11 bases between. CDR3 bases: TGTGCCATCAGGCAGGGCGGTGATAATTCACCCCTCCACTTT. It yields the protein CAIRQGGDNSPLHF.

The rearrangement joins TRBV27 to TRBJ2-7, with D maybe TRBD2 (5 bases). The CDR3 is made up of 16 amino acids. V shed 6 bases and J shed 3 bases, with 21 bases lying between them. Germline CDR1 is MNHEY and CDR2 is SMNVEV (reference sequence). This CDR3 reads CASSRGASSTLYEQYF. The CDR3 DNA follows: TGTGCCAGCAGCCGGGGAGCATCTAGTACGCTCTACGAGCAGTACTTC.

The rearrangement uses TRBV6-6 and TRBJ2-7; TRBD2 aligns across 8 bases. CDR1 is MNHNY, CDR2 SVGAGI, per germline (reference sequence). Trimming took 2 bases from V and 3 from J; bases not matched to a gene: 9. This CDR3 comprises 16 residues. This chain's CDR3 is CASSYEILAGSYEQYF. In nucleotides, the CDR3 is TGTGCCAGCAGTTACGAGATCTTAGCGGGGAGCTACGAGCAGTACTTC.

The gene calls are TRBV5-1 and TRBJ2-3, with a weak D call TRBD2 (6 bases). The CDR3 runs to 14 residues. CDR1 and CDR2 from the germline V gene are SGHRS and YFSETQ. Trimming cost V 7 bases and J 4 bases, with 16 bases left between them. CDR3 sequence (DNA): TGCGCCAGCGCGCGACTAGGAGGGCCAGATACGCAGTATTTT. Residues: CASARLGGPDTQYF.

This chain links TRBV29-1 with TRBJ2-7; D remains unclear. This CDR3 comprises 12 residues. Per germline, CDR1 SQVTM and CDR2 ANQGSEA. V gave up 7 bases and J gave up 3 bases, with 13 bases separating them. CDR3 DNA sequence: TGCAGCGCACGGACCTTGGACTACGAGCAGTACTTC. Translated, it gives CSARTLDYEQYF.

The chain couples TRBV6-5 to TRBJ2-4, with D unclear. The length of the CDR3 is 12 residues. Germline CDR1 reads MNHEY; CDR2 reads SVGAGI. The V end lost 7 bases, the J end lost 6 bases, and 10 bases lay between the germline ends. The CDR3 bases are TGTGCCAGCACTTCCCCCCGAAACATTCAGTACTTC. This sequence encodes CASTSPRNIQYF.

CDR3 in DNA: TGTGCCAGCAGGGAGACAGGGGGAAATCAGCCCCAGCATTTT. The encoded protein is CASRETGGNQPQHF. V is TRBV2 and J is TRBJ1-5; 9 bases map to TRBD1. There are 14 residues in the CDR3. The junction had 4 bases not matched to a gene; V was cut back by 6 bases and J by 4 bases. Germline V lookup: CDR1 SNHLY, CDR2 FYNNEI.

V is TRBV13 and J is TRBJ2-3; D gene uncertain. The length of the CDR3 is 12 residues. V lost 6 bases and J lost 8, with 12 bases in between. Germline CDR1 is PRHDT and CDR2 is FYEKMQ (reference sequence). The CDR3 sequence: CASSPPVGTQYF. In nucleotides, the CDR3 is TGTGCCAGCAGTCCACCGGTGGGTACGCAGTATTTT.

V is TRBV11-2 and J is TRBJ2-1; the D gene is possibly TRBD1 (6 bases). The CDR3 spans 17 residues. The germline gives CDR1 SGHAT, CDR2 FQNNGV. V was pared by 5 bases and J by 1 base, with 18 bases between. In DNA, the CDR3 is TGTGCCAGCAGCCCTCCCCGCAGGGGTCGGTCCTACAATGAGCAGTTCTTC. Protein sequence: CASSPPRRGRSYNEQFF.

This chain joins TRBV29-1 and TRBJ1-2; D remains ambiguous. Trimming cost V 6 bases and J 7 bases, with 12 bases left between them. Germline V gene data show CDR1 as SQVTM and CDR2 as ANQGSEA. CDR3 size: 11 residues. The CDR3 loop is CSVGAKAGYTF. In nucleotides, the CDR3 is TGCAGCGTGGGTGCGAAAGCTGGCTACACCTTC.

In this sample, this clone turned up a few times. The genes are TRBV28 and TRBJ2-3; D not certain. This CDR3 spans 14 amino acids. Germline V CDR1 and CDR2: MDHEN, SYDVKM. Trimming removed 5 bases at V and 6 bases at J, with 15 bases between. The CDR3 loop is CASSGPPSSDTQYF. CDR3 in DNA: TGTGCCAGCAGTGGACCGCCATCTTCGGATACGCAGTATTTT.

V gene TRBV10-3 combines with J gene TRBJ1-1, with D unclear. Germline V CDR1 and CDR2: ENHRY, SYGVKD. V was cut by 11 bases and J by 1 base, with 14 bases left in between. The CDR3 has 13 amino acids. CDR3 amino acids: CAAQAVKNTEAFF. The CDR3 bases are TGTGCCGCCCAGGCAGTTAAGAACACTGAAGCTTTCTTT.

The rearrangement links TRBV6-1 to TRBJ1-5; D is perhaps TRBD1 (5 bases). Deletions cut 3 bases from V and 4 bases from J, with 10 bases between. The CDR3 contains 14 residues. CDR1 and CDR2 from the germline V gene are MNHNS and SASEGT. CDR3 residues: CASSDTWGNQPQHF. The CDR3 DNA follows: TGTGCCAGCAGTGACACATGGGGGAATCAGCCCCAGCATTTT.

This clone appeared a few times. This chain joins TRBV4-1 and TRBJ2-7, with 8 bases aligning to TRBD2. The CDR3 is 15 residues long. J was trimmed by 6 bases and V by 3 bases; bases with no gene match: 10. CDR1 is MGHRA and CDR2 is YSYEKL in the germline V gene. CDR3 in amino acids: CASSQNAGGLGEQYF. Here the CDR3 DNA reads TGCGCCAGCAGCCAGAATGCGGGGGGCCTGGGCGAGCAGTACTTC.

This clone was seen ten or more times. Other DNA sequences from this sample encode an identical CDR3 as well. This sequence joins TRBV20-1 and TRBJ1-1, with D possibly matching TRBD1 (5 bases). The V end was cut by 3 bases, the J end by 7 bases, with 9 bases between. CDR1 DFQATT and CDR2 SNEGSKA come from the germline V gene (reference sequence). The CDR3 spans 11 residues. CDR3 in amino acids: CSASQGGEAFF. The DNA of the CDR3 is TGCAGTGCTAGCCAGGGCGGTGAAGCTTTCTTT.

This clone came up a few times. The CDR3 DNA reads as TGCAGCGTGGAGATTGTGGAGACCCAGTACTTC. Residues: CSVEIVETQYF. The chain joins TRBV29-1 to TRBJ2-5; no definite D call. Germline V gene data show CDR1 as SQVTM and CDR2 as ANQGSEA. CDR3 size: 11 residues. Trimming cost V 6 bases and J 5 bases, with 10 bases left between them.

The J gene is TRBJ2-1, the V gene TRBV4-1; possibly TRBD2 for D (5 bases). CDR3 length: 13 residues. In germline, CDR1 is MGHRA, CDR2 YSYEKL. Trimming removed 0 bases from V and 10 bases from J, with 10 bases in between. CDR3 region: CASSQEGGGEQFF. The DNA of the CDR3 is TGCGCCAGCAGCCAAGAGGGCGGAGGCGAGCAGTTCTTC.

The rearrangement joins TRBV30 to TRBJ1-2; TRBD1 might be the D (6 bases). V was clipped by 2 bases and J by 8 bases, with 12 bases between them. Per the germline V gene, CDR1 is GTSNPN and CDR2 is SVGIG (reference sequence). The CDR3 runs to 12 residues. The chain's CDR3 is CAWSIGGWGYTF. The CDR3 nucleotides read TGTGCCTGGAGTATTGGGGGCTGGGGCTACACCTTC.

V usage is TRBV11-2 and J usage is TRBJ1-6, with D tentatively TRBD1 (5 bases). The CDR3 is made up of 15 amino acids. Germline CDR1 reads SGHAT; CDR2 reads FQNNGV. Trimming removed 3 bases at V and 10 bases at J, with 16 bases between. The CDR3 DNA sequence: TGTGCCAGCAGCTTGGACCCATGGGGGGGATCACCCCTCCACTTT. Translating it yields CASSLDPWGGSPLHF.